Sequencing of this T cell receptor (beta chain) was carried out in a study of CD8+CD57+ T cells in acquired aplastic anemia. CDR1 MGHDK and CDR2 SYGVNS come from the germline V gene. The CDR3 is 15 amino acids. In its sample, this clonotype was seen once. An end of the junction differs from the germline gene, which may be a read error. Template material for TCR beta VDJ and CDR3 profiling consisted of genomic DNA. TCRdb recomputed calls from the reads with MiXCR, one row per CDR3 protein. The sample consists of roughly 130,000 distinct CDR3 sequences, about 48% of them appearing once. The sample was sorted CD4+, CD8+, or CD8+CD57+ T cells (not recorded which) from PBMCs. This sequence was found in a human donor in good health, serving as a control. The chain carries TRBV25-1 and TRBJ2-7; D is possibly TRBD1 (6 bases). CDR3 in amino acids: CASSEAGAWTGELYF. In DNA form, the CDR3 reads TGTGCCAGCAGTGAAGCAGGGGCATGGACCGGGGAGCTGTACTTC.